Presented here are 18 T cell receptor beta chains from one specimen sequenced in a study of blood T cell repertoires in COVID-19. Sequencing was performed with immunoSEQ multiplex PCR; in TCRdb, only in-frame clones are kept and a portion is missing. This table holds about 110,000 clones, 70% to 85% found once. The sequenced sample was peripheral blood. Receptors were obtained from a woman aged 80 or older with active or convalescent COVID-19.

V is TRBV27 and J is TRBJ2-5; 9 bases align to TRBD1. V was pared by 9 bases and J by 5 bases, with 13 bases of the junction left unmatched. The CDR3 extends over 15 amino acids. Germline loops: CDR1 MNHEY, CDR2 SMNVEV (reference sequence). In DNA, the CDR3 is TGTGCCAGTGCGTTTCGGACAGGGGTGATGGAGACCCAGTACTTC. It is translated as CASAFRTGVMETQYF.

The chain recombines TRBV20-1 with TRBJ1-1; D unresolved. Germline loops: CDR1 DFQATT, CDR2 SNEGSKA (reference sequence). V lost 3 bases and J lost 11, with 10 bases in between. The CDR3 is made up of 10 amino acids. This chain's CDR3 is CSASKESAFF. The DNA of the CDR3 is TGCAGTGCTAGTAAGGAGTCCGCTTTCTTT.

This clone was observed a few times. The genes are TRBV30 and TRBJ1-1; D might be TRBD1 (5 bases). The CDR3 is 11 amino acids. Germline V lookup: CDR1 GTSNPN, CDR2 SVGIG (reference sequence). The CDR3 DNA reads as TGTGCACATGAAGGTGGGGCCGAAGCTTTCTTT. It translates to CAHEGGAEAFF.

This clone was observed a single time. This chain uses TRBV2 with TRBJ2-2, with D perhaps matching TRBD2 (6 bases). Trimming shortened V by 7 bases and J by 3 bases, and 12 bases separated the two germline ends. Germline assignment: CDR1 SNHLY and CDR2 FYNNEI. There are 14 residues in the CDR3. The CDR3 protein is CASKSGVDTGELFF. The DNA of the CDR3 is TGTGCCAGCAAATCGGGAGTCGACACCGGGGAGCTGTTTTTT.

In this sample, this clone turned up many times. The CDR3 spells CASSHPQGSGNTIYF. The CDR3 region has the DNA TGTGCCAGCAGTCACCCTCAGGGATCTGGAAACACCATATATTTT. The chain links TRBV28 to TRBJ1-3; a weak D match, TRBD1 (5 bases). The germline V and J ends were trimmed by 5 bases and 1 base, with 12 bases remaining between them. Germline V gives CDR1 MDHEN, CDR2 SYDVKM. This CDR3 has 15 amino acids.

The genes are TRBV30 and TRBJ1-1; tentatively, D is TRBD1 (5 bases). Germline CDR1 and CDR2: GTSNPN and SVGIG (reference sequence). The V end was cut by 5 bases, the J end by 0 bases, with 10 bases between. The CDR3 runs 13 residues. In DNA form, the CDR3 reads TGTGCCTGGGCGGGGGGACTGAACACTGAAGCTTTCTTT. Translation gives CAWAGGLNTEAFF. Drawing the rest from reference TRBV30 and TRBJ1-1, the complete variable domain is SQTIHQWPATLVQPVGSPLSLECTVEGTSNPNLYWYRQAAGRGLQLLFYSVGIGQISSEVPQNLSASRPQDRQFILSSKKLLLSDSGFYLCAWAGGLNTEAFFGQGTRLTVV.

The chain joins TRBV5-1 to TRBJ1-1; tentative D call: TRBD1 (6 bases). CDR1 and CDR2 (germline): SGHRS, YFSETQ. The CDR3 has 13 residues. Trimming cost V 5 bases and J 10 bases, with 18 bases left between them. The CDR3 nucleotides read TGCGCCAGCAGAACAACAGGGCCCTCGGGAGCTTTCTTT. Its translation is CASRTTGPSGAFF.

The CDR3 reads CASSQTEADTQYF. CDR3 coding DNA: TGTGCCAGCAGCCAAACTGAAGCGGATACGCAGTATTTT. The rearrangement links TRBV5-4 to TRBJ2-3; D not resolved. This CDR3 is built from 13 residues. Deletions cut 4 bases from V and 6 bases from J, with 12 bases between. Germline V CDR1 and CDR2: SGHNT, YYREEE (reference sequence).

The chain couples TRBV9 to TRBJ2-5, with TRBD2 matching over 8 bases. Per the germline V gene, CDR1 is SGDLS and CDR2 is YYNGEE. V gave up 0 bases and J gave up 5 bases; unmatched junction bases: 9. The CDR3 is made up of 16 amino acids. CDR3 region: CASSVGPGTRGETQYF. For the CDR3, the DNA is TGTGCCAGCAGCGTAGGCCCTGGGACTAGGGGCGAGACCCAGTACTTC.

The chain carries TRBV29-1 and TRBJ2-3; D unclear. V lost 7 bases and J 6 bases, leaving 8 bases between the germline ends. The CDR3 totals 10 residues. CDR1 and CDR2 (germline): SQVTM, ANQGSEA. The CDR3 DNA sequence: TGCAGCGCCCGTGTCGATACGCAGTATTTT. This encodes CSARVDTQYF.

Only one count was recorded for this clone. The CDR3 protein is CASSPGLLSSYNEQFF. CDR3 nucleotides: TGCGCCAGCAGCCCGGGACTCCTAAGCTCCTACAATGAGCAGTTCTTC. This chain connects TRBV5-1 to TRBJ2-1, with D perhaps TRBD2 (6 bases). The V gene lost 4 bases and the J gene lost 0 bases, with 14 bases spanning the gap. The germline V gene has CDR1 SGHRS and CDR2 YFSETQ. This CDR3 is 16 amino acids long.

V and J are TRBV6-5 and TRBJ2-2; D is ambiguous. This CDR3 is 15 amino acids long. Germline CDR1 MNHEY, CDR2 SVGAGI. Trimming took off 2 bases at V and 0 bases at J, with 7 bases between the two ends. Here the CDR3 reads CASSYVTPNTGELFF. In DNA form, the CDR3 reads TGTGCCAGCAGTTACGTGACACCGAACACCGGGGAGCTGTTTTTT.

The chain is built from TRBV7-3 and TRBJ2-6, with D unclear. The CDR3 length is 16 residues. Germline V gives CDR1 SGHTA, CDR2 FQGTGA. V gave up 1 base and J gave up 4 bases, with 11 bases separating them. CDR3 bases: TGTGCCAGCAGCTTAAATCCGGGTGCGGGGGCCAACGTCCTGACTTTC. This sequence encodes CASSLNPGAGANVLTF.

V usage is TRBV5-4 and J usage is TRBJ1-2; tentative D call: TRBD1 (5 bases). Between the trimmed V and J ends, which lost 0 bases and 4 bases, there was a span of 10 bases. Germline V gene data show CDR1 as SGHNT and CDR2 as YYREEE (reference sequence). The CDR3 length is 14 residues. This chain's CDR3 is CASSLVQDLYGYTF. In nucleotides, the CDR3 is TGTGCCAGCAGCTTGGTACAGGACCTCTATGGCTACACCTTC.

The CDR3 reads CASTMGGEQYF. The CDR3 coding sequence is TGTGCCAGCACCATGGGGGGCGAGCAGTACTTC. This chain connects TRBV6-5 to TRBJ2-7; a weak D match, TRBD2 (6 bases). V was pared by 7 bases and J by 6 bases, with 10 bases between. The CDR3 is 11 amino acids. Germline V lookup: CDR1 MNHEY, CDR2 SVGAGI.

This chain links TRBV4-1 with TRBJ1-1; the D gene is possibly TRBD1 (5 bases). The CDR3 has 14 residues. Germline values: CDR1 MGHRA, CDR2 YSYEKL. Between the trimmed V and J ends, which lost 1 base and 2 bases, there was a span of 8 bases. The CDR3, as DNA: TGCGCCAGCAGCCAAGCCAGGGCCAACACTGAAGCTTTCTTT. As protein: CASSQARANTEAFF.

The sample holds a few counts of this clone. The chain joins TRBV6-5 to TRBJ2-1, with 9 bases fitting TRBD2. Trimming at V came to 7 bases and at J to 1 base, leaving 5 bases not matched to a gene. This CDR3 spans 15 amino acids. Germline loops: CDR1 MNHEY, CDR2 SVGAGI. CDR3 sequence: CASILTSGSYNEQFF. In nucleotides, the CDR3 is TGTGCCAGCATCCTTACTAGCGGGTCCTACAATGAGCAGTTCTTC.

This rearrangement joins TRBV14 to TRBJ1-2, with 7 bases fitting TRBD1. Unmatched junction bases numbered 7, after V lost 1 base and J lost 8 bases. Per the germline V gene, CDR1 is SGHDN and CDR2 is FVKESK. CDR3 length equals 14 residues. In DNA form, the CDR3 reads TGTGCCAGCAGCCAAGGCAACAGGGGCGGCGGCTACACCTTC. The encoded protein is CASSQGNRGGGYTF.